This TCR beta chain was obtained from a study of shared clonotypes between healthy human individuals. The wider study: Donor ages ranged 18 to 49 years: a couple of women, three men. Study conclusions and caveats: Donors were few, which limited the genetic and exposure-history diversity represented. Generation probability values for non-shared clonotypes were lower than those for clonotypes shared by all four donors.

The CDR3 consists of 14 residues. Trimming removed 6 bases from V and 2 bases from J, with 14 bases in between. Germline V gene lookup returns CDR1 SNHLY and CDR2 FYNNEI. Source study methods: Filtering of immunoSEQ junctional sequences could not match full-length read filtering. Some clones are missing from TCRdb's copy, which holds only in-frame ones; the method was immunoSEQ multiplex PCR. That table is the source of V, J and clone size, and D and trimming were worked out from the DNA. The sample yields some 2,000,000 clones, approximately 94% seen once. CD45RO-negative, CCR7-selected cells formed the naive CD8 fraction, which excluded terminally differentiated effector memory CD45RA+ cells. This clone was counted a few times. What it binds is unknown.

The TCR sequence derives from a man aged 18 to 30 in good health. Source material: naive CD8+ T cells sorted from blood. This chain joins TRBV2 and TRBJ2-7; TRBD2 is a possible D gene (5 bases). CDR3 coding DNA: TGTGCCAGCAGACGCGGGCCTCAGACCTACGAGCAGTACTTC. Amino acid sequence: CASRRGPQTYEQYF.